The next 22 T cell receptor beta chains were all read from a single sample in a study of long-term antiretroviral therapy in people with HIV. Researchers report immunoSEQ v3.0 was run at survey level. Measured with immunoSEQ multiplex PCR; TCRdb has only the in-frame clones, and not every one. The sample carries roughly 35,000 clones, almost 85% recorded once. The sequences come from unsorted PBMCs, collected 3.3 years after starting antiretroviral therapy. The receptors shown here come from a man aged 18 to 29 with HIV.

This clone was counted only a few times. The rearrangement joins TRBV9 to TRBJ1-1; 8 nucleotides match TRBD1. V lost 3 bases to trimming and J lost 7 bases; unmatched junction nucleotides: 8. This CDR3 contains 14 residues. From germline, CDR1 is SGDLS and CDR2 YYNGEE. CDR3 sequence: CASSGLRGTGEAFF. The CDR3 DNA reads TGTGCCAGCAGCGGCCTCCGCGGGACAGGTGAAGCTTTCTTT.

The chain is built from TRBV7-9 and TRBJ1-1; tentatively, D is TRBD1 (5 bases). The germline V and J ends were trimmed by 4 bases and 4 bases, with 13 bases remaining between them. Germline lookup yields CDR1 SEHNR and CDR2 FQNEAQ (reference sequence). The CDR3 length is 14 residues. CDR3 sequence reads: CASSSPLGGTEAFF. DNA of the CDR3: TGTGCCAGCAGCTCCCCTCTGGGGGGCACTGAAGCTTTCTTT.

J is TRBJ2-1 and V is TRBV19; D remains unclear. CDR3 length: 16 residues. CDR1 is LNHDA and CDR2 is SQIVND in the germline V gene (reference sequence). V lost 7 bases and J 4 bases, leaving 20 bases between the germline ends. In nucleotides, the CDR3 is TGTGCCAGTACCCCGGGTCGAACCGTAGGGTACAATGAGCAGTTCTTC. This translates into CASTPGRTVGYNEQFF.

The V and J genes are TRBV5-6 and TRBJ1-2; D unclear. The CDR3 covers 13 residues. V was cut by 2 bases and J by 3 bases, with 8 bases left in between. Germline V gives CDR1 SGHDT, CDR2 YYEEEE. CDR3 coding DNA: TGTGCCAGCAGCTTCATAAGAGACTATGGCTACACCTTC. Translation gives CASSFIRDYGYTF.

The chain is built from TRBV27 and TRBJ2-2, with 11 bases identical to TRBD1. CDR1 and CDR2 from the germline V gene are MNHEY and SMNVEV (reference sequence). The CDR3 consists of 14 residues. The V and J ends lost 6 bases and 7 bases, in that order; junction bases with no gene match: 4. CDR3 sequence: CASRDRGRFGELFF. The CDR3 DNA follows: TGTGCCAGCAGGGACAGGGGGCGGTTCGGGGAGCTGTTTTTT.

V and J are TRBV6-5 and TRBJ2-7; D ambiguous. Germline CDR1 is MNHEY and CDR2 is SVGAGI. There are 12 residues in the CDR3. Trimming left V 5 bases short and J 5 bases short, with 10 bases between. The CDR3 bases are TGTGCCAGCAGTAGGCCCAGGAACGAGCAGTACTTC. It encodes CASSRPRNEQYF.

This clone is classed as hyperexpanded. V and J are TRBV5-6 and TRBJ1-4; the D gene is possibly TRBD1 (6 bases). V was clipped by 4 bases and J by 5 bases, with 21 bases between them. The CDR3 sequence is 17 residues long. The germline gives CDR1 SGHDT, CDR2 YYEEEE. The CDR3 sequence is CASSTYGRGAANEKLFF. The CDR3 DNA sequence: TGTGCCAGCAGCACCTATGGTCGGGGGGCCGCAAATGAAAAACTGTTTTTT.

The rearrangement uses TRBV19 and TRBJ1-2, with 7 bases matching TRBD1. J was trimmed by 3 bases and V by 4 bases; bases with no gene match: 5. The CDR3 totals 14 residues. Germline V gene sequence: CDR1 LNHDA, CDR2 SQIVND (reference sequence). The CDR3 loop reads CASSRADRDYGYTF. The CDR3 coding sequence is TGTGCCAGTAGTAGGGCCGACAGGGACTATGGCTACACCTTC.

The genes are TRBV11-2 and TRBJ2-7, with D unclear. Germline V CDR1 and CDR2: SGHAT, FQNNGV. CDR3 size: 15 residues. Deletions cut 5 bases from V and 3 bases from J, with 17 bases between. CDR3: CASSLPWGLDYEQYF. The DNA for the CDR3 is TGTGCCAGCAGCCTGCCGTGGGGATTGGACTACGAGCAGTACTTC.

Only one count was recorded for this clone. The chain carries TRBV13 and TRBJ1-3; 10 positions match TRBD1. CDR3 length: 15 amino acids. V shed 5 bases and J 4 bases; nucleotides not matched to a gene: 5. Germline CDR1 reads PRHDT; CDR2 reads FYEKMQ (reference sequence). The CDR3 DNA follows: TGTGCCAGCAGCACCTGGACAGGGGGAGGAAACACCATATATTTT. Protein: CASSTWTGGGNTIYF. The full variable domain, completed using reference TRBV13 and TRBJ1-3, is AAGVIQSPRHLIKEKRETATLKCYPIPRHDTVYWYQQGPGQDPQFLISFYEKMQSDKGSIPDRFSAQQFSDYHSELNMSSLELGDSALYFCASSTWTGGGNTIYFGEGSWLTVV.

This clone was counted between two and nine times. CDR3 region: CASSIGGGYTF. The CDR3 DNA sequence: TGTGCCAGTAGTATCGGGGGTGGCTACACCTTC. The rearrangement links TRBV19 to TRBJ1-2, with D possibly matching TRBD1 (5 bases). Germline CDR1 is LNHDA and CDR2 is SQIVND (reference sequence). CDR3 length: 11 amino acids. V dropped 3 bases and J dropped 7 bases, with 6 bases sitting between them. Full variable domain (outside the CDR3, taken from reference TRBV19 and TRBJ1-2): DGGITQSPKYLFRKEGQNVTLSCEQNLNHDAMYWYRQDPGQGLRLIYYSQIVNDFQKGDIAEGYSVSREKKESFPLTVTSAQKNPTAFYLCASSIGGGYTFGSGTRLTVV.

The gene calls are TRBV15 and TRBJ2-1, with no clear D. Trimming shortened V by 1 base and J by 0 bases, and 4 bases separated the two germline ends. This CDR3 has 14 residues. Germline CDR1 and CDR2: LNHNV and YYDKDF (reference sequence). CDR3 in amino acids: CATSRGLSYNEQFF. CDR3 sequence (DNA): TGTGCCACCAGCAGAGGACTCTCCTACAATGAGCAGTTCTTC.

The rearrangement joins TRBV5-1 to TRBJ1-1, with TRBD1 matching 11 bases. From germline, CDR1 is SGHRS and CDR2 YFSETQ. This CDR3 spans 16 amino acids. V lost 4 bases to trimming and J lost 3 bases; unmatched junction nucleotides: 8. CDR3 region: CASSRTGGFRDTEAFF. CDR3 coding DNA: TGCGCCAGCAGCCGGACAGGGGGCTTTAGAGACACTGAAGCTTTCTTT.

The rearrangement joins TRBV5-1 to TRBJ2-7; TRBD1 aligns across 8 bases. The CDR3 has 19 amino acids. The germline gives CDR1 SGHRS, CDR2 YFSETQ. V trimming: 2 bases; J trimming: 2 bases; junction bases outside the gene matches: 18. The CDR3 is CASSFGLYKGQGDAYEQYF. In DNA form, the CDR3 reads TGCGCCAGCAGCTTTGGACTATACAAAGGACAGGGAGATGCCTACGAGCAGTACTTC.

The chain recombines TRBV5-1 with TRBJ1-1, with D possibly matching TRBD1 (6 bases). V was shortened by 0 bases and J by 11 bases, with 17 bases between the two germline ends. Germline-derived CDR1 and CDR2 are SGHRS and YFSETQ. The CDR3 sequence is 14 residues long. CDR3 nucleotides: TGCGCCAGCAGCTTGGGGCGGGGGCTGGAAGCGGCTTTCTTT. Amino acid sequence: CASSLGRGLEAAFF.

The count of this clone is one. V and J are TRBV5-1 and TRBJ2-1, with D perhaps matching TRBD1 (5 bases). Germline loops: CDR1 SGHRS, CDR2 YFSETQ. V lost 4 bases and J 6 bases, leaving 17 bases between the germline ends. The CDR3 covers 15 residues. The CDR3 DNA is TGCGCCAGCAGCGGGCCCGACAGAAGGGTCAATGAGCAGTTCTTC. Translated, it gives CASSGPDRRVNEQFF.

The genes are TRBV4-1 and TRBJ1-5; 8 positions match TRBD1. Germline values: CDR1 MGHRA, CDR2 YSYEKL. V gave up 6 bases and J gave up 6 bases; unmatched junction bases: 7. The CDR3 contains 14 residues. CDR3 bases: TGCGCCAGCAGTTACGGACAGGGTGGTCAGCCCCAGCATTTT. Its protein is CASSYGQGGQPQHF.

This chain uses TRBV19 with TRBJ2-4, with D uncertain. CDR1 is LNHDA and CDR2 is SQIVND in the germline V gene (reference sequence). V gave up 4 bases and J gave up 1 base, with 11 bases separating them. CDR3 size: 15 residues. Here the CDR3 reads CASSNTLGAKNIQYF. In nucleotides, the CDR3 is TGTGCCAGTAGTAACACGCTTGGGGCCAAAAACATTCAGTACTTC.

V and J are TRBV9 and TRBJ2-7; D could derive from TRBD1 or TRBD2 (6 bases each). V lost 3 bases and J 7 bases, leaving 14 bases between the germline ends. Germline CDR1 and CDR2: SGDLS and YYNGEE. The CDR3 consists of 13 residues. The CDR3 sequence is CASSAGTGTEQYF. CDR3 nucleotides: TGTGCCAGCAGCGCCGGGACTGGGACAGAGCAGTACTTC.

The count of this clone is one. The chain combines TRBV19 with TRBJ2-7; D perhaps matches TRBD1 (5 bases). The germline CDR1 and CDR2 sequences are LNHDA and SQIVND (reference sequence). This CDR3 has 14 residues. V lost 4 bases and J lost 4, with 14 bases in between. The CDR3 bases are TGTGCCAGTAGTAACGACAGAAAGACGTACGAGCAGTACTTC. This gives the protein CASSNDRKTYEQYF.

This clone showed up just once. V and J are TRBV18 and TRBJ2-5, with TRBD1 matching over 10 bases. The last part of the DNA fits TRBJ2-7 better; the J call may be wrong. Germline values: CDR1 KGHSH, CDR2 LQKENI. CDR3 length equals 13 residues. The CDR3 bases are TGTGCCAGTACCGGGACAGGGGCCTACGAGCAGTACTTC. Translation: CASTGTGAYEQYF.

The J gene is TRBJ2-6, the V gene TRBV5-1; no clear D gene. Germline V gene sequence: CDR1 SGHRS, CDR2 YFSETQ. V dropped 0 bases and J dropped 0 bases, with 4 bases sitting between them. The CDR3 spans 15 residues. The CDR3 is CASSLGSSGANVLTF. DNA of the CDR3: TGCGCCAGCAGCTTGGGCAGCTCTGGGGCCAACGTCCTGACTTTC.